The next 23 T cell receptor beta chains were all read from a single sample in a study of cytomegalovirus exposure and HLA in healthy donors. The PCR used 60 Vbeta and 13 Jbeta primers. Repertoires were generated with immunoSEQ multiplex PCR, while TCRdb's copy carries only in-frame clones and drops some. The sample consists of approximately 110,000 clones, less than 90% of them appearing once. The source material was PBMCs. These receptors all stem from a man aged 50 or older in good health and CMV-seronegative.

The J gene is TRBJ1-2, the V gene TRBV18, with a weak D call TRBD1 (6 bases). Trimming removed 2 bases from V and 0 bases from J, with 10 bases in between. Germline assignment: CDR1 KGHSH and CDR2 LQKENI. This CDR3 is 15 amino acids long. In DNA, the CDR3 is TGTGCCAGCTCACCAGGGGGACAAGCTAACTATGGCTACACCTTC. It codes for CASSPGGQANYGYTF.

The chain joins TRBV6-5 to TRBJ2-3, with D possibly TRBD2 on 7 matching bases. The CDR3 length is 16 residues. Germline V gene data show CDR1 as MNHEY and CDR2 as SVGAGI. Trimming stripped 4 bases from V and 0 bases from J, with 14 bases between. DNA for the CDR3: TGTGCCAGCAGTTCCGCGGGGGCCCCTAGCACAGATACGCAGTATTTT. It yields the protein CASSSAGAPSTDTQYF.

The rearrangement links TRBV6-1 to TRBJ1-4; 8 bases align to TRBD1. The CDR3 consists of 14 residues. Trimming removed 7 bases from V and 4 bases from J; junction bases left unmatched: 5. Germline CDR1 and CDR2: MNHNS and SASEGT. The CDR3 bases are TGTGCCAGCACCATGACAGGGGATAATGAAAAACTGTTTTTT. Translation: CASTMTGDNEKLFF.

The CDR3 spells CASSSQTSGYSTDTQYF. CDR3 nucleotides: TGTGCCAGTAGTTCTCAGACTAGCGGGTACTCCACAGATACGCAGTATTTT. The chain recombines TRBV19 with TRBJ2-3; 10 positions match TRBD2. The trim removed 5 bases at V and 2 bases at J, leaving 10 bases unmatched. The CDR3 covers 17 residues. Per the germline V gene, CDR1 is LNHDA and CDR2 is SQIVND (reference sequence).

This clone was seen a few times. The chain carries TRBV4-1 and TRBJ2-7, with D possibly matching TRBD1 (6 bases). Germline V CDR1 and CDR2: MGHRA, YSYEKL. Trimming took 1 base from V and 3 from J, leaving 16 bases between them. CDR3 size: 16 residues. In DNA form, the CDR3 reads TGCGCCAGCAGCCAAGTACCCGGGACACGGCTCTACGAGCAGTACTTC. Residues: CASSQVPGTRLYEQYF.

In its sample, this clone was seen a few times. The chain is built from TRBV4-3 and TRBJ2-5; maybe TRBD2 (7 bases). Per germline, CDR1 LGHNA and CDR2 YSLEER. Trimming took 1 base from V and 4 from J, leaving 16 bases between them. The CDR3 covers 16 residues. This CDR3 is CASSQVGGGAIETQYF. CDR3 coding DNA: TGCGCCAGCAGCCAAGTTGGAGGGGGGGCGATAGAGACCCAGTACTTC.

The gene calls are TRBV5-4 and TRBJ2-2, with 13 bases fitting TRBD2. The germline gives CDR1 SGHNT, CDR2 YYREEE (reference sequence). This CDR3 is built from 17 residues. The trim removed 4 bases at V and 5 bases at J, leaving 8 bases unmatched. CDR3 loop: CASSPPGLAGRTGELFF. In nucleotides, the CDR3 is TGTGCCAGCAGCCCCCCGGGACTAGCGGGAAGAACCGGGGAGCTGTTTTTT. The whole variable domain, filled in from reference TRBV5-4 and TRBJ2-2, reads ETGVTQSPTHLIKTRGQQVTLRCSSQSGHNTVSWYQQALGQGPQFIFQYYREEENGRGNFPPRFSGLQFPNYSSELNVNALELDDSALYLCASSPPGLAGRTGELFFGEGSRLTVL.

V usage is TRBV4-2 and J usage is TRBJ2-7; tentative D call: TRBD2 (6 bases). Trimming cost V 4 bases and J 5 bases, with 15 bases left between them. The CDR3 contains 14 residues. Germline CDR1 and CDR2: LGHNA and YNFKEQ. The CDR3 region has the DNA TGTGCCAGCAGCCCCGGGACTGAACCCCACGAGCAGTACTTC. This sequence encodes CASSPGTEPHEQYF.

V gene TRBV5-1 combines with J gene TRBJ2-3, with TRBD2 matching over 11 bases. J lost 5 bases, V lost 7 bases, and 12 bases had no gene match. The germline CDR1 and CDR2 sequences are SGHRS and YFSETQ. The CDR3 covers 16 residues. CDR3 DNA sequence: TGCGCCAGCCAGGGACTAGCGGCTTCAGTAGGAGATACGCAGTATTTT. Translated: CASQGLAASVGDTQYF.

The chain couples TRBV6-5 to TRBJ1-1; D ambiguous. The CDR3 sequence is 13 residues long. The V and J ends lost 2 bases and 1 base respectively, with 5 bases between them. The germline gives CDR1 MNHEY, CDR2 SVGAGI. CDR3 in amino acids: CASSYTGNTEAFF. CDR3 coding DNA: TGTGCCAGCAGTTACACGGGGAACACTGAAGCTTTCTTT.

The CDR3 DNA follows: TGTGCCAGCAGTCAAGCCAGGGGGCGCGGGGGAAAACTGTTTTTT. It codes for CASSQARGRGGKLFF. The genes are TRBV28 and TRBJ1-4; 8 nucleotides agree with TRBD1. CDR3 length: 15 residues. The J segment lost 10 bases and the V segment lost 5 bases, leaving 12 bases of the junction unmatched. The germline gives CDR1 MDHEN, CDR2 SYDVKM.

The J gene is TRBJ2-2, the V gene TRBV7-9; D uncertain. The germline CDR1 and CDR2 sequences are SEHNR and FQNEAQ (reference sequence). The CDR3 is made up of 12 amino acids. Trimming removed 5 bases from V and 9 bases from J, with 10 bases in between. The CDR3 here is CASSPYMRELFF. Here the CDR3 DNA reads TGTGCCAGCAGCCCCTATATGCGGGAGCTGTTTTTT.

Written as DNA, the CDR3 is TGTGCCAGCAGCTTAGGAACAGGGGCAGATACGCAGTATTTT. Translation: CASSLGTGADTQYF. The chain is built from TRBV5-8 and TRBJ2-3; 7 bases match TRBD1. The ends lost 2 bases at V and 4 bases at J; junction bases unmatched: 4. The germline CDR1 and CDR2 sequences are SGHTS and YDEGEE. This CDR3 spans 14 amino acids.

This chain connects TRBV20-1 to TRBJ2-5; no firm D call. Per the germline V gene, CDR1 is DFQATT and CDR2 is SNEGSKA (reference sequence). V lost 3 bases and J 5 bases, leaving 7 bases between the germline ends. This CDR3 spans 11 amino acids. The CDR3 DNA is TGCAGTGCTAGTCAGTTGGAGACCCAGTACTTC. Its translation is CSASQLETQYF.

This clone has only one observation. This chain links TRBV27 with TRBJ2-6; TRBD1 matches at 7 bases. Germline V gene data show CDR1 as MNHEY and CDR2 as SMNVEV (reference sequence). The J segment lost 2 bases and the V segment lost 2 bases, leaving 3 bases of the junction unmatched. The CDR3 extends over 16 amino acids. The CDR3 DNA follows: TGTGCCAGCAGTTTAGGAACAGGGGCTGGGGCCAACGTCCTGACTTTC. Translated, it gives CASSLGTGAGANVLTF.

CDR3 sequence reads: CASSFRGGPYEQYF. The CDR3, as DNA: TGTGCCAGTAGTTTCAGAGGGGGACCCTACGAGCAGTACTTC. This rearrangement joins TRBV19 to TRBJ2-7, with a tentative D call TRBD1 (6 bases). Trimming removed 5 bases from V and 2 bases from J, with 13 bases in between. Germline V lookup: CDR1 LNHDA, CDR2 SQIVND (reference sequence). The CDR3 length is 14 residues.

This clone was counted between two and nine times. The gene calls are TRBV25-1 and TRBJ2-1; 8 bases are shared with TRBD1. The ends lost 4 bases at V and 6 bases at J; junction bases unmatched: 8. This CDR3 comprises 15 residues. Germline V lookup: CDR1 MGHDK, CDR2 SYGVNS. The CDR3 region is CASSGNRGRLNEQFF. The CDR3 DNA reads TGTGCCAGCAGTGGCAACAGGGGGAGGCTCAATGAGCAGTTCTTC.

This chain uses TRBV28 with TRBJ1-6; tentatively, D is TRBD1 (6 bases). The CDR3 length is 14 residues. V dropped 9 bases and J dropped 6 bases, with 15 bases sitting between them. The germline CDR1 and CDR2 sequences are MDHEN and SYDVKM. This CDR3 is CASRYGQTNSPLHF. CDR3 DNA sequence: TGTGCCAGTAGGTACGGACAGACTAATTCACCCCTCCACTTT.

The chain couples TRBV5-6 to TRBJ2-3, with TRBD2 identical over 12 bases. This CDR3 is 17 amino acids long. J was trimmed by 2 bases and V by 2 bases; bases with no gene match: 6. Germline V gene lookup returns CDR1 SGHDT and CDR2 YYEEEE. This CDR3 is CASSFELAGGHTDTQYF. CDR3 bases: TGTGCCAGCAGCTTCGAACTAGCGGGGGGTCACACAGATACGCAGTATTTT.

In its sample, this clone was seen a few times. The chain has TRBV9 and TRBJ1-3; maybe TRBD1 (6 bases). Trimming removed 3 bases from V and 0 bases from J, with 16 bases in between. This CDR3 comprises 17 residues. Germline values: CDR1 SGDLS, CDR2 YYNGEE. The CDR3 DNA reads as TGTGCCAGCAGCGGAGGGGGACCGACGATCTCTGGAAACACCATATATTTT. Its protein is CASSGGGPTISGNTIYF.

This sequence joins TRBV18 and TRBJ2-1; 8 positions match TRBD1. Per the germline V gene, CDR1 is KGHSH and CDR2 is LQKENI. The CDR3 covers 14 residues. After removal of 6 bases from V and 4 bases from J, the junction contained 5 bases not matched to a gene. Here the CDR3 DNA reads TGTGCCAGCTCTTCGGACAGGGCATACAATGAGCAGTTCTTC. It codes for CASSSDRAYNEQFF. Full variable domain (outside the CDR3, taken from reference TRBV18 and TRBJ2-1): NAGVMQNPRHLVRRRGQEARLRCSPMKGHSHVYWYRQLPEEGLKFMVYLQKENIIDESGMPKERFSAEFPKEGPSILRIQQVVRGDSAAYFCASSSDRAYNEQFFGPGTRLTVL.

Notes on this clone: One end of the junction does not line up with germline, which may come from a read error. The same CDR3 arises from other DNA sequences in this sample as well. The gene calls are TRBV30 and TRBJ1-3; tentatively, D is TRBD1 (6 bases). The CDR3 is 13 amino acids. Germline CDR1 GTSNPN, CDR2 SVGIG (reference sequence). CDR3 in amino acids: CAWRSGAGNTIYF. The CDR3 bases are TGTGCCTGGAGATCAGGGGCTGGAAACACTATATATTTT.

This clone came up a few times. The chain carries TRBV5-1 and TRBJ2-7; 10 nucleotides line up with TRBD1. The V segment lost 3 bases and the J segment 5 bases; nucleotides outside the gene matches: 14. From germline, CDR1 is SGHRS and CDR2 YFSETQ. This CDR3 spans 17 amino acids. The CDR3 coding sequence is TGCGCCAGCAGCTATGGAGAGGGGACAGGGGTAACTAACGAGCAGTACTTC. This sequence encodes CASSYGEGTGVTNEQYF. The whole variable domain, remainder taken from reference TRBV5-1 and TRBJ2-7, is KAGVTQTPRYLIKTRGQQVTLSCSPISGHRSVSWYQQTPGQGLQFLFEYFSETQRNKGNFPGRFSGRQFSNSRSEMNVSTLELGDSALYLCASSYGEGTGVTNEQYFGPGTRLTVT.